This T cell receptor (beta chain) was found in a study of blood T cell repertoires in COVID-19. Overall study: Samples taken during acute and convalescent COVID-19 were collected in the United States, Italy and Spain. T cells, B-cell-depleted T cells, or PBMCs supplied cDNA or gDNA.

Authors' analysis steps: It was from reference gene primer amplification that nucleated cell counts were estimated. Repertoires were generated with immunoSEQ multiplex PCR, while TCRdb's copy carries only in-frame clones and drops some. V and J calls and clone size are as listed in that table; D and trimming were resolved from the DNA. The sample shows 100,000 or so clones, roughly 92% of them seen only once. Germline trimming cut 7 bases from V and 4 bases from J; bases unmatched to any gene: 5. Germline V gene sequence: CDR1 SGHTA, CDR2 FQGNSA. There are 13 residues in the CDR3. The TCR sequence derives from a woman aged 60 to 75 with active COVID-19. The source material was peripheral blood. The rearrangement links TRBV7-2 to TRBJ1-1; 8 bases are shared with TRBD1. CDR3 nucleotides: TGTGCCAGCACTCTTACAGGGGGCACTGAAGCTTTCTTT. Amino acids: CASTLTGGTEAFF.